This TCR beta chain was profiled in a study of cytomegalovirus exposure and HLA in healthy donors. CDR3 length: 13 amino acids. With 2 bases removed from V and 8 bases from J, the gap between germline ends came to 10 bases. Germline assignment: CDR1 MNHEY and CDR2 SMNVEV (reference sequence). Some clones are missing from TCRdb's copy, which holds only in-frame ones; the method was immunoSEQ multiplex PCR. The sample has 65,000 to 75,000 clones, over 85% seen once. Notes on this clone: Antigen specificity is unknown.

The study, taken as a whole, reports: The authors confirmed in vitro that three CMV-associated chains were specific for CMV antigens. The study designated 150 or so TCR beta chains cytomegalovirus-associated. As was reported, the classifier diagnosed cytomegalovirus status with high specificity and sensitivity.

The donors were members of the validation cohort, which comprised under 150 subjects and was separate from the first cohort of about 700 subjects. This sequence was found in a man aged 18 to 30 in good health and CMV-seropositive. Sequenced sample: PBMCs. The chain employs TRBV27 and TRBJ1-3; possible D gene TRBD1, 6 bases. The CDR3 coding sequence is TGTGCCAGCAGTTTACGAGGGGGGGACACCATATATTTT. It codes for CASSLRGGDTIYF.